This TCR beta chain appears in the sequencing data of a study of cytomegalovirus exposure and HLA in healthy donors. Regarding the study as a whole: More clonal expansion characterized HLA-associated TCR beta chains than equally common others in a later analysis.

60 Vbeta and 13 Jbeta primers were used in PCR. The assay was immunoSEQ multiplex PCR, and TCRdb's table has in-frame clones only and misses some. There are 150,000 to 200,000 clones in the sample; roughly four fifths occur only once, and about 4% lies in the top ten. Regarding this clone: Antigen: not known.

Germline V gene lookup returns CDR1 ENHRY and CDR2 SYGVKD. V dropped 4 bases and J dropped 6 bases, with 7 bases sitting between them. The CDR3 has 11 amino acids. The receptor was isolated from a man aged 50 to 60 in good health and CMV-seropositive. The sequencing input was PBMCs. The gene calls are TRBV10-3 and TRBJ2-7, with a tentative D call TRBD2 (6 bases). CDR3 amino acids: CAISVGGEQYF. The CDR3 region has the DNA TGTGCCATCAGTGTGGGGGGCGAGCAGTACTTC.